This T cell receptor (beta chain) was found in a study of T-cell memory formation after mild COVID-19. Germline V gene data show CDR1 as SEHNR and CDR2 as FQNEAQ (reference sequence). Trimming took 2 bases from V and 3 from J, leaving 14 bases between them. This CDR3 comprises 15 residues. This clonotype has only a few counts. TCRdb reprocessed the 5' RACE reads with MiXCR, giving one entry per CDR3 protein. The sample holds about 270,000 distinct CDR3 sequences, around 16% seen once. The material sequenced was PBMCs or a T cell subset sorted from them (not recorded which). The chain is built from TRBV7-9 and TRBJ2-7; D may be TRBD1 (5 bases). The receptor comes from a man aged 18 to 35 who had mild COVID-19 (a few samples of this study predate the infection). Cell type and time point are not known. Here the CDR3 DNA reads TGTGCCAGCAGCTTACGGAAGCAGGGAAGCTACGAGCAGTACTTC. It specifies CASSLRKQGSYEQYF.